These 29 T cell receptor beta chains came from one sample sequenced in a study of T cells in Graves' hyperthyroidism and ophthalmopathy. Authors of the study amplified TCR beta CDR3 regions from RNA transcripts. HTBI primers were employed in a first-round RT-PCR of the TCR CDR3. Each CDR3 protein is one row after TCRdb ran MiXCR on the multiplex PCR reads. The table has nearly 750,000 distinct CDR3 sequences, about 35% seen once. The sequenced material came from blood. These receptors were taken from a middle-aged woman with Graves' hyperthyroidism.

The J gene is TRBJ1-1, the V gene TRBV20-1; 7 bases agree with TRBD1. CDR3 length: 13 amino acids. V was clipped by 4 bases and J by 3 bases; unmatched bases: 5. Germline loops: CDR1 DFQATT, CDR2 SNEGSKA (reference sequence). CDR3 amino acids: CSATGGLDTEAFF. CDR3 DNA sequence: TGCAGTGCTACAGGGGGGTTAGACACTGAAGCTTTCTTT.

As to this clonotype: No conserved phenylalanine or tryptophan is present at the end of the CDR3, so a read error is the likely explanation. The limits of the CDR3 on the DNA are not certain, so only TCRdb's listed CDR3 is given. The CDR3 spells CASSKTSG. The chain combines TRBV10-2 with TRBJ1-1. Germline V gene lookup returns CDR1 WSHSY and CDR2 SAAADI. The CDR3 contains 8 residues when both ends are counted.

This clonotype occurred many times. The germline gene is not matched at one end of the junction; a read error may be the cause. The V and J genes are TRBV29-1 and TRBJ1-1; 9 bases agree with TRBD1. The CDR3 covers 15 residues. CDR1 is SQVTM and CDR2 is ANQGSEA in the germline V gene. CDR3 residues: CSVEDRNKQGAHAFF. The CDR3 DNA follows: TGCAGCGTGGAAGATCGAAACAAACAGGGGGCTCACGCTTTCTTT.

In this sample, this clonotype turned up a few times. The junction shows a germline mismatch at one end, possibly a read error. The chain is built from TRBV7-2 and TRBJ2-7, with TRBD1 matching 7 bases. Germline CDR1 is SGHTA and CDR2 is FQGNSA. This CDR3 spans 15 amino acids. In DNA, the CDR3 is TGCGCCAGCAGCCAGGACCGGGACAGTTACTACGAGCAGTACTTC. Translated, it gives CASSQDRDSYYEQYF. Full variable domain (outside the CDR3, taken from reference TRBV7-2 and TRBJ2-7): GAGVSQSPSNKVTEKGKDVELRCDPISGHTALYWYRQSLGQGLEFLIYFQGNSAPDKSGLPSDRFSAERTGGSVSTLTIQRTQQEDSAVYLCASSQDRDSYYEQYFGPGTRLTVT.

V is TRBV7-9 and J is TRBJ2-2, with TRBD2 identical over 9 bases. Per the germline V gene, CDR1 is SEHNR and CDR2 is FQNEAQ (reference sequence). The CDR3 is made up of 16 amino acids. V shed 3 bases and J 2 bases; nucleotides not matched to a gene: 4. The CDR3 nucleotides are TGTGCCAGCAGCTTTCTAGCGGGACTAAACACCGGGGAGCTGTTTTTT. Residues: CASSFLAGLNTGELFF.

The sample holds many counts of this clonotype. This rearrangement joins TRBV7-2 to TRBJ1-1, with unresolved D. The CDR3 has 15 amino acids. The V gene lost 1 base and the J gene lost 1 base, with 10 bases spanning the gap. From germline, CDR1 is SGHTA and CDR2 FQGNSA. CDR3 DNA: TGTGCCAGCAGCTTAGAACCCCTCCAGAACACTGAAGCTTTCTTT. This gives the protein CASSLEPLQNTEAFF.

The chain's CDR3 is CASSYGRGQRTDTQYF. CDR3 DNA sequence: TGTGCCAGCAGTTACGGGAGGGGGCAGAGGACAGATACGCAGTATTTT. The chain uses TRBV2 and TRBJ2-3; D is perhaps TRBD2 (8 bases). The CDR3 is made up of 16 amino acids. V was cut by 5 bases and J by 3 bases, with 18 bases left in between. Germline CDR1 reads SNHLY; CDR2 reads FYNNEI.

The sample holds a few counts of this clonotype. The J gene is TRBJ2-7, the V gene TRBV6-5, with D unresolved. This CDR3 spans 14 amino acids. The V gene lost 0 bases and the J gene lost 3 bases, with 9 bases spanning the gap. Germline-derived CDR1 and CDR2 are MNHEY and SVGAGI. This CDR3 reads CASSYSHTGYEQYF. CDR3 coding DNA: TGTGCCAGCAGTTACTCTCACACCGGCTACGAGCAGTACTTC.

At least ten counts were recorded for this clonotype. The rearrangement uses TRBV5-1 and TRBJ1-1, with 7 bases fitting TRBD1. Germline V gives CDR1 SGHRS, CDR2 YFSETQ. Germline trimming cut 0 bases from V and 8 bases from J; bases unmatched to any gene: 10. CDR3 length: 15 residues. Here the CDR3 DNA reads TGCGCCAGCAGCTTGGGTCCGACCGGGACAGCAGAAGCTTTCTTT. This translates into CASSLGPTGTAEAFF.

Concerning this clonotype itself: Germline and junction disagree at one end, which may indicate a read error. The genes are TRBV19 and TRBJ1-2, with D perhaps matching TRBD1 (5 bases). Germline lookup yields CDR1 LNHDA and CDR2 SQIVND (reference sequence). This CDR3 has 17 amino acids. The DNA of the CDR3 is TGTGCCACCTCCGTCTGGGGCGTGAGTGAATCCCGGTTCGGCTACACCTTT. It codes for CATSVWGVSESRFGYTF.

In this sample, this clonotype turned up a few times. The chain's CDR3 is CASSVEGGLEQYF. As DNA, the CDR3 is TGCGCCAGCAGCGTGGAGGGGGGGCTCGAGCAGTACTTC. The rearrangement links TRBV5-1 to TRBJ2-7; a weak D match, TRBD2 (7 bases). Germline CDR1 reads SGHRS; CDR2 reads YFSETQ. V was cut by 4 bases and J by 6 bases, with 14 bases left in between. The CDR3 has 13 residues.

The chain joins TRBV12-3 or TRBV12-4 to TRBJ1-1; perhaps TRBD1 as D (5 bases). V lost 3 bases and J lost 7, with 9 bases in between. The CDR3 is made up of 12 amino acids. The DNA of the CDR3 is TGTGCCAGCAGTTTGGGGCACAATGAAGCTTTCTTT. Protein sequence: CASSLGHNEAFF.

The gene calls are TRBV28 and TRBJ2-1; D is unclear. The CDR3 consists of 14 residues. V lost 2 bases and J 0 bases, leaving 5 bases between the germline ends. Germline CDR1 is MDHEN and CDR2 is SYDVKM. The DNA of the CDR3 is TGTGCCAGCAGTTTAAGCAGCTCCTACAATGAGCAGTTCTTC. Translation gives CASSLSSSYNEQFF.

The CDR3 sequence: CASSTSMSSPLHF. CDR3 DNA sequence: TGTGCCAGCAGTACTTCTATGAGTTCACCCCTCCACTTT. This chain joins TRBV6-5 and TRBJ1-6; D is ambiguous. The germline V and J ends were trimmed by 5 bases and 9 bases, with 11 bases remaining between them. CDR1 and CDR2 from the germline V gene are MNHEY and SVGAGI. The length of the CDR3 is 13 residues.

This clonotype came up many times. The CDR3 protein is CASSPGSYYEQYF. The CDR3 DNA sequence: TGTGCCAGCAGTCCCGGTTCTTACTACGAGCAGTACTTC. V usage is TRBV12-3 or TRBV12-4 and J usage is TRBJ2-7; D gene ambiguous. The CDR3 loop spans 13 amino acids. Trimming pared 5 bases from V and 3 bases from J, leaving 11 bases between.

In its sample, this clonotype was seen many times. The gene calls are TRBV7-2 and TRBJ1-2; 8 positions match TRBD1. V shed 4 bases, J shed 7 bases, and the junction held 5 bases outside the gene matches. CDR3 length equals 13 residues. Germline V CDR1 and CDR2: SGHTA, FQGNSA. The CDR3 protein is CASSSGQGGGYTF. CDR3 DNA sequence: TGTGCCAGCAGCTCCGGACAGGGTGGTGGCTACACCTTC.

The chain employs TRBV6-5 and TRBJ2-5; 8 bases align to TRBD1. This CDR3 is built from 14 residues. V lost 4 bases and J lost 4; bases outside the gene matches: 5. From germline, CDR1 is MNHEY and CDR2 SVGAGI. The CDR3 DNA reads TGTGCCAGCAGTTTGGCAGGGGGCATAGAGACCCAGTACTTC. Amino acids: CASSLAGGIETQYF.

The chain carries TRBV7-8 and TRBJ1-6; D is undetermined. The CDR3 runs to 15 residues. Germline CDR1 is SGHVS and CDR2 is FQNEAQ. Trimming pared 2 bases from V and 9 bases from J, leaving 14 bases between. Here the CDR3 reads CASSLRGGYGSPLHF. DNA of the CDR3: TGTGCCAGCAGCTTAAGAGGTGGTTACGGTTCACCCCTCCACTTT.

This clonotype occurred a few times. The rearrangement uses TRBV7-7 and TRBJ1-3, with a weak D call TRBD1 (5 bases). CDR1 and CDR2 (germline): SSHAT, FNYEAQ (reference sequence). The CDR3 contains 15 residues. V was trimmed by 1 base and J by 3 bases, leaving 10 bases between them. CDR3 sequence reads: CASSLVRGGGNTIYF. The CDR3 DNA sequence: TGTGCCAGCAGCTTAGTCCGGGGGGGTGGAAACACCATATATTTT.

The chain carries TRBV11-1 and TRBJ2-5; 12 positions match TRBD1. The V segment lost 6 bases and the J segment 4 bases; nucleotides outside the gene matches: 6. The CDR3 covers 15 residues. Germline V gives CDR1 SGHAT, CDR2 FQDESV (reference sequence). The CDR3 sequence: CASRAGTGGGETQYF. The CDR3 DNA reads TGTGCCAGCAGAGCCGGGACAGGGGGCGGAGAGACCCAGTACTTC.

The sample holds many counts of this clonotype. This sequence joins TRBV29-1 and TRBJ2-7; a possible D gene is TRBD1 (7 bases). Germline CDR1 reads SQVTM; CDR2 reads ANQGSEA. This CDR3 has 14 residues. The germline V and J ends were trimmed by 6 bases and 7 bases, with 22 bases remaining between them. CDR3 nucleotide sequence: TGCAGCGTCACGACAGGGACTCCGCTATTGGAGCAGTACTTC. Translating it yields CSVTTGTPLLEQYF.

This clonotype was observed a handful of times. This chain uses TRBV4-3 with TRBJ1-6; TRBD1 is a possible D gene (5 bases). Germline V gene data show CDR1 as LGHNA and CDR2 as YSLEER. V lost 1 base, J lost 8 bases, and 12 bases lay in between. The CDR3 extends over 15 amino acids. The CDR3, as DNA: TGCGCCAGCAGCCAAGTCGGGGGTCCCTATTCACCCCTCCACTTT. Translation gives CASSQVGGPYSPLHF.

The rearrangement uses TRBV28 and TRBJ1-5; no reliable D call. The CDR3 runs 14 residues. Deletions cut 3 bases from V and 4 bases from J, with 10 bases between. Germline V CDR1 and CDR2: MDHEN, SYDVKM. The CDR3 reads CASSLARRNQPQHF. The CDR3 DNA is TGTGCCAGCAGTTTGGCGAGGCGGAATCAGCCCCAGCATTTT.

This chain connects TRBV20-1 to TRBJ2-5; 7 bases are shared with TRBD2. The CDR3 extends over 13 amino acids. Trimming at V came to 2 bases and at J to 5 bases, leaving 5 bases not matched to a gene. Germline CDR1 reads DFQATT; CDR2 reads SNEGSKA (reference sequence). Written as DNA, the CDR3 is TGCAGTGCTAGACAGGGAGGGTGGGAGACCCAGTACTTC. It yields the protein CSARQGGWETQYF.

This clonotype was recorded at least ten times. The CDR3 reads CASSLGDRYTIYF. CDR3 nucleotides: TGTGCCAGCAGCTTAGGGGACAGATACACCATATATTTT. The V call is TRBV7-2, the J call TRBJ1-3, with 7 nucleotides matching TRBD1. J lost 8 bases, V lost 1 base, and 2 bases had no gene match. Germline assignment: CDR1 SGHTA and CDR2 FQGNSA. The CDR3 is 13 amino acids.

This clonotype was observed at least ten times. The V and J genes are TRBV7-9 and TRBJ2-7; 12 bases align to TRBD1. This CDR3 comprises 17 residues. Germline V gene data show CDR1 as SEHNR and CDR2 as FQNEAQ (reference sequence). J gave up 6 bases and V 1 base, and 10 bases lay outside the gene matches. CDR3 amino acids: CASSLVPGTGGGIEQYF. CDR3 nucleotide sequence: TGTGCCAGCAGCTTAGTCCCAGGGACAGGGGGCGGAATCGAGCAGTACTTC. Full variable domain (remainder filled in from reference TRBV7-9 and TRBJ2-7): DTGVSQNPRHKITKRGQNVTFRCDPISEHNRLYWYRQTLGQGPEFLTYFQNEAQLEKSRLLSDRFSAERPKGSFSTLEIQRTEQGDSAMYLCASSLVPGTGGGIEQYFGPGTRLTVT.

The chain combines TRBV7-9 with TRBJ2-7; 10 bases are shared with TRBD1. The germline CDR1 and CDR2 sequences are SEHNR and FQNEAQ (reference sequence). This CDR3 spans 17 amino acids. V was pared by 6 bases and J by 5 bases, with 16 bases of the junction left unmatched. The CDR3, as DNA: TGTGCCAGCAGTTACTCGGCTTTGGGACAGGGGCTCCACGAGCAGTACTTC. This encodes CASSYSALGQGLHEQYF.

This clonotype occurred many times. This chain uses TRBV2 with TRBJ1-6, with D hard to call. Germline V gene lookup returns CDR1 SNHLY and CDR2 FYNNEI. The CDR3 extends over 18 amino acids. V gave up 8 bases and J gave up 0 bases, with 20 bases separating them. CDR3 sequence (DNA): TGTGCCAGCGTCTACCACATCCTACTGAGCTCCTATAATTCACCCCTCCACTTT. It encodes CASVYHILLSSYNSPLHF. Drawing the rest from reference TRBV2 and TRBJ1-6, the complete variable domain is EPEVTQTPSHQVTQMGQEVILRCVPISNHLYFYWYRQILGQKVEFLVSFYNNEISEKSEIFDDQFSVERPDGSNFTLKIRSTKLEDSAMYFCASVYHILLSSYNSPLHFGNGTRLTVT.

Only a few counts were recorded for this clonotype. The chain carries TRBV11-2 and TRBJ1-1, with D possibly matching TRBD1 (6 bases). Germline V gene data show CDR1 as SGHAT and CDR2 as FQNNGV. CDR3 length equals 15 residues. V lost 4 bases, J lost 6 bases, and 18 bases lay in between. This chain's CDR3 is CASSSAEIRGAEAFF. The CDR3 DNA is TGTGCCAGCAGCTCAGCCGAGATAAGGGGGGCTGAAGCTTTCTTT.